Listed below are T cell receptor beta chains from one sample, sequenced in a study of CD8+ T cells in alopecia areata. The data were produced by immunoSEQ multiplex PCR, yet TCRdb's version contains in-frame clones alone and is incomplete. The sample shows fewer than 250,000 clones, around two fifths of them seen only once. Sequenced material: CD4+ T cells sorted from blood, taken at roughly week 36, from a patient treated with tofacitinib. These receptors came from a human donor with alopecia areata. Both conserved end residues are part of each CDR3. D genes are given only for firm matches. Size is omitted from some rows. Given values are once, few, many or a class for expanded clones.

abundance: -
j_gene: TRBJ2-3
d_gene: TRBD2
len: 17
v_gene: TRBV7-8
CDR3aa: CASSLWGGRSYTDTQYF

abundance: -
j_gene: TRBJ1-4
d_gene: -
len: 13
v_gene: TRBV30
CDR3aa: CAWSERKDEKLFF

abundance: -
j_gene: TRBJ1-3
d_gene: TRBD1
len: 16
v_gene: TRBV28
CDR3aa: CASSSGQGGAGNTIYF

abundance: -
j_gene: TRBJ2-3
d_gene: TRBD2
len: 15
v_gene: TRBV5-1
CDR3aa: CASSSRLAGDNTQYF

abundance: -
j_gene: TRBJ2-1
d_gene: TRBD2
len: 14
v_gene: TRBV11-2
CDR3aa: CASTPGGSRNEQFF

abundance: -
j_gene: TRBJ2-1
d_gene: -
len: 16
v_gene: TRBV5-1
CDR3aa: CASSLEASASYNEQFF

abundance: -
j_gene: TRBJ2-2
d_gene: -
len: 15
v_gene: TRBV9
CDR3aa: CASSVLDRNTGELFF

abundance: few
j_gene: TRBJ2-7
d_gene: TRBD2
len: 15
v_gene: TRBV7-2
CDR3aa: CASSLVGTSGGEQYF

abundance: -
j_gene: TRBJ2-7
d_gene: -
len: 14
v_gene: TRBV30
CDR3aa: CAWSPRLVIHEQYF

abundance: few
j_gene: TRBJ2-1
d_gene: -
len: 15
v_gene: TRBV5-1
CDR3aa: CASSRSGAGYNEQFF

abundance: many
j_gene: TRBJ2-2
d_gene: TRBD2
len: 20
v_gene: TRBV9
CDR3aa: CASSVLPLAGGPSGTGELFF

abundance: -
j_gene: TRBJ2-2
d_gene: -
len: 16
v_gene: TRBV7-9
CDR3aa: CASSLAAARVTGELFF

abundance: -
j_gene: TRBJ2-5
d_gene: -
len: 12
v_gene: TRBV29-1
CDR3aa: CSVKQGGETQYF

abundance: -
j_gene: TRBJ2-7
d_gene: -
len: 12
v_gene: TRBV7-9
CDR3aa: CASSAGLYEQYF

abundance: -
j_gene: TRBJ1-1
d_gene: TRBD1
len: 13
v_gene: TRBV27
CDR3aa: CASSYRGTGEAFF

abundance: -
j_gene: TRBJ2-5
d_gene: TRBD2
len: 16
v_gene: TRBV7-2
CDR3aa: CASSPGGARAGETQYF

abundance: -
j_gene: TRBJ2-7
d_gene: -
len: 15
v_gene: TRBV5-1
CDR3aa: CASSLAGSNSYEQYF

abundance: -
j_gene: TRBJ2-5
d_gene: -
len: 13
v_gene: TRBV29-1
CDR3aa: CSVSRESIGTQYF

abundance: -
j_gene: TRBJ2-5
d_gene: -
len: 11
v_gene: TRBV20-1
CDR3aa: CSATHQETQYF

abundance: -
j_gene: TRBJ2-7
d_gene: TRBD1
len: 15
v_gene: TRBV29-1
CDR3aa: CSVVSGQGARDEQYF

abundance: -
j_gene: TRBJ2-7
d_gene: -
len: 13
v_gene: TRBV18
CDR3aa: CASSPWASYEQYF

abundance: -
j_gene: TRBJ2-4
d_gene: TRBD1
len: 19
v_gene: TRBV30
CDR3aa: CAWSVRRTGNLPAKNIQYF

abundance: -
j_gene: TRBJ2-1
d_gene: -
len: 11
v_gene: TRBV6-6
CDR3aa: CASSYSTEQFF

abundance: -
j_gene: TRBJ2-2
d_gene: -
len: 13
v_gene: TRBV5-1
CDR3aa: CASSLAATGELFF

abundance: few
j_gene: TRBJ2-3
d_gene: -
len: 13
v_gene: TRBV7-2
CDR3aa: CASSFGGPDTQYF

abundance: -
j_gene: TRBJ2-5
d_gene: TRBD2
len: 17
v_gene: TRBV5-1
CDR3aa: CASSLVSSGNSGETQYF

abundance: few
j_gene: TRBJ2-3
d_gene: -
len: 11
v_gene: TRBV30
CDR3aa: CAWSKTDTQYF

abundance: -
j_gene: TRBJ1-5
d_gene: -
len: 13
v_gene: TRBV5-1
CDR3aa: CASSFAGRQPQHF

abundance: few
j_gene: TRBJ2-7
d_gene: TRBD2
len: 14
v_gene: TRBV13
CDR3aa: CATRTSGRAGEQYF

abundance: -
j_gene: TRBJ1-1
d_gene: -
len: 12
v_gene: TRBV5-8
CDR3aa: CASSFSDTEAFF

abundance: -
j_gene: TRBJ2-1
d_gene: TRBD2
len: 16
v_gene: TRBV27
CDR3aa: CASTTSGRSSYNEQFF

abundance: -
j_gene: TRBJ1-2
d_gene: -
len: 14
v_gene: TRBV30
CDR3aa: CAGNRVPNLYGYTF

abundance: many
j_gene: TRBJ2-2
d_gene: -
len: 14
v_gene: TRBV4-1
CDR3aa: CASSQTDRTGELFF

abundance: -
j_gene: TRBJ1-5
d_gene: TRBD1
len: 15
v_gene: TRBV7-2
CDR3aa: CASSHRTGSNQPQHF

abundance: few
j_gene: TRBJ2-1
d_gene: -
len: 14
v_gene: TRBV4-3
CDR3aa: CASSQLTQENEQFF

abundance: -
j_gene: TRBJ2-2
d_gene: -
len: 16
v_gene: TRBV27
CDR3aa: CASSPDLKGGTGELFF

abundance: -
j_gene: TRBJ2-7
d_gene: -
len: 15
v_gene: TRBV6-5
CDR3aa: CASSYSSGDPYEQYF

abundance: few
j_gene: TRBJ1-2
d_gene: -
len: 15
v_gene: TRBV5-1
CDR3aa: CASSPVSPGTYGYTF

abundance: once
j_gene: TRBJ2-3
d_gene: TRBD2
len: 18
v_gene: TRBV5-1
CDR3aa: CASSFGTSGSTSTDTQYF

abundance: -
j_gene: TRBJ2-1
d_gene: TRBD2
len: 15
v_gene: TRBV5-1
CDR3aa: CASSFETSGNNEQFF

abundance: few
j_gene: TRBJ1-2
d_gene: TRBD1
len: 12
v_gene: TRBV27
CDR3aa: CASSGTGTGYTF